The sequence of this T cell receptor beta chain was determined in a study of Ad26.COV2.S vaccination and SARS-CoV-2 variants. Of note for this clone: The antigen is undetermined.

Trimming cost V 4 bases and J 0 bases, with 10 bases left between them. The germline gives CDR1 ENHRY, CDR2 SYGVKD. CDR3 length: 15 amino acids. Findings and limits, study-wide: Reports say spike-specific CD8+ and CD4+ T cell responses covered substantial breadth after vaccination. Placebo recipients had lower spike-specific TCR breadth than vaccine recipients. Responses of T cells in total may have been underestimated by the TCR breadth and depth analyses. The study found similar non-spike TCR breadth in vaccine and placebo recipients.

The protocol was immunoSEQ multiplex PCR, while the TCRdb copy is restricted to in-frame clones and leaves out a portion. The sample holds under 150,000 clones, 86% seen once. The TCR originated in a human donor who had recovered from COVID-19. The rearrangement joins TRBV10-3 to TRBJ2-4; D is uncertain. Here the sequenced sample was peripheral blood, taken after recovery from COVID-19. The CDR3 nucleotides are TGTGCCATCAGTGGTCCAGGCCTAGCCAAAAACATTCAGTACTTC. This translates into CAISGPGLAKNIQYF.